The T cell receptor beta chain described here comes from a study of identifying expanded T cells in peripheral blood. Profiling relied on immunoSEQ multiplex PCR, and the TCRdb table lists in-frame clones only, not all of them. The sample carries around 68,000 clones, 87% recorded once. Trimming left V 0 bases short and J 1 base short, with 15 bases between. Germline V gene sequence: CDR1 LGHNA, CDR2 YNFKEQ. The CDR3 totals 18 residues. This clone was counted once. The sequence was obtained from a person between 18 and 75 years old in good health. The chain uses TRBV4-2 and TRBJ2-2, with D possibly being TRBD1 (7 bases). Sequenced sample: blood. CDR3 nucleotides: TGTGCCAGCAGCCAAGATAAGGGGGCTAGCGAGAACACCGGGGAGCTGTTTTTT. Translated, it gives CASSQDKGASENTGELFF.